The 18 T cell receptor beta chains reported below all come from one sample, sequenced in a study of CD8 T cells in Susac syndrome. The RNA input was 0.5 to 1 ug, and it was reverse transcribed with random hexamers. TCRdb analysed the immunoSEQ multiplex PCR reads with MiXCR anew, one entry per CDR3 protein. The sample has approximately 190,000 distinct CDR3 sequences, around 93% seen once. The sample taken for sequencing was CD8+ T cells from PBMCs. The receptors derive from a human donor with Susac syndrome.

This chain links TRBV12-5 with TRBJ2-7; 7 nucleotides agree with TRBD1. Germline V gene lookup returns CDR1 LGHNT and CDR2 FRNRAP. V shed 5 bases and J 5 bases; nucleotides not matched to a gene: 3. This CDR3 has 12 amino acids. DNA for the CDR3: TGTGCTAGTGGTCGGCAGGGGGACGAGCAGTACTTC. Translating it yields CASGRQGDEQYF.

J is TRBJ2-5 and V is TRBV20-1; 10 bases line up with TRBD2. Germline V gives CDR1 DFQATT, CDR2 SNEGSKA (reference sequence). This CDR3 spans 13 amino acids. V lost 6 bases to trimming and J lost 5 bases; unmatched junction nucleotides: 6. The CDR3 sequence is CSAVAGGPETQYF. The CDR3 region has the DNA TGCAGTGCGGTAGCGGGAGGTCCCGAGACCCAGTACTTC.

This clonotype was observed a few times. J is TRBJ1-2 and V is TRBV9; the D is unclear. This CDR3 is 12 amino acids long. Per germline, CDR1 SGDLS and CDR2 YYNGEE. The V gene lost 0 bases and the J gene lost 4 bases, with 4 bases spanning the gap. CDR3 in amino acids: CASSVGSYGYTF. CDR3 nucleotides: TGTGCCAGCAGCGTAGGGAGCTATGGCTACACCTTC. Complete variable domain (other parts from reference TRBV9 and TRBJ1-2): DSGVTQTPKHLITATGQRVTLRCSPRSGDLSVYWYQQSLDQGLQFLIQYYNGEERAKGNILERFSAQQFPDLHSELNLSSLELGDSALYFCASSVGSYGYTFGSGTRLTVV.

This chain links TRBV2 with TRBJ2-3; perhaps D is TRBD1 or TRBD2 (6 bases each). Germline V CDR1 and CDR2: SNHLY, FYNNEI. The V end was cut by 1 base, the J end by 9 bases, with 20 bases between. The CDR3 length is 16 residues. The CDR3 DNA reads as TGTGCCAGCAGTGAAGAACAGGGACTCCCTCATTTAACGCAGTATTTT. Encoded protein: CASSEEQGLPHLTQYF.

This chain joins TRBV18 and TRBJ2-5, with TRBD2 matching over 13 bases. V shed 1 base, J shed 5 bases, and the junction held 10 bases outside the gene matches. CDR1 and CDR2 (germline): KGHSH, LQKENI. This CDR3 has 18 residues. CDR3 sequence (DNA): TGTGCCAGCTCACCACGCGATGAGGGACTAGCGGGATTGGAGACCCAGTACTTC. This translates into CASSPRDEGLAGLETQYF. The variable domain in full, with the rest retrieved from reference TRBV18 and TRBJ2-5, is NAGVMQNPRHLVRRRGQEARLRCSPMKGHSHVYWYRQLPEEGLKFMVYLQKENIIDESGMPKERFSAEFPKEGPSILRIQQVVRGDSAAYFCASSPRDEGLAGLETQYFGPGTRLLVL.

V usage is TRBV7-2 and J usage is TRBJ2-7; a possible D gene is TRBD1 (7 bases). The CDR3 totals 15 residues. Trimming stripped 5 bases from V and 2 bases from J, with 16 bases between. Germline V gene sequence: CDR1 SGHTA, CDR2 FQGNSA. Here the CDR3 reads CASSASGGMTYEQYF. CDR3 in DNA: TGTGCCAGCAGCGCATCAGGGGGGATGACCTACGAGCAGTACTTC. The variable domain in full, with the rest retrieved from reference TRBV7-2 and TRBJ2-7, is GAGVSQSPSNKVTEKGKDVELRCDPISGHTALYWYRQSLGQGLEFLIYFQGNSAPDKSGLPSDRFSAERTGGSVSTLTIQRTQQEDSAVYLCASSASGGMTYEQYFGPGTRLTVT.

This CDR3 reads CASSLGSDTQYF. DNA of the CDR3: TGTGCCAGCAGTTTAGGCTCAGATACGCAGTATTTT. V gene TRBV12-3 or TRBV12-4 combines with J gene TRBJ2-3; D not certain. This CDR3 is 12 amino acids long. V lost 1 base to trimming and J lost 4 bases, with 3 bases between them.

The chain is built from TRBV11-2 and TRBJ2-1, with unresolved D. Per germline, CDR1 SGHAT and CDR2 FQNNGV. The CDR3 is made up of 12 amino acids. V was trimmed by 2 bases and J by 10 bases, leaving 9 bases between them. CDR3 region: CASSLLLIEQFF. In nucleotides, the CDR3 is TGTGCCAGCAGCTTACTCCTTATCGAGCAGTTCTTC.

The gene calls are TRBV5-6 and TRBJ2-1; the D is unclear. The V gene lost 1 base and the J gene lost 15 bases, with 11 bases spanning the gap. There are 11 residues in the CDR3. The germline V gene has CDR1 SGHDT and CDR2 YYEEEE. CDR3 DNA sequence: TGTGCCAGCAGCTTGTTTGGGGTGCGGTTCTTC. It encodes CASSLFGVRFF.

V and J are TRBV12-3 or TRBV12-4 and TRBJ2-1, with D possibly TRBD1 on 6 matching bases. The CDR3 has 16 amino acids. V was cut by 6 bases and J by 3 bases, with 18 bases left in between. The CDR3 DNA reads TGTGCCAGCAGCGGCCTTTTTGGGGGCGACTACAATGAGCAGTTCTTC. Translation gives CASSGLFGGDYNEQFF.

The chain joins TRBV7-6 to TRBJ1-1; D not resolved. Trimming took off 1 base at V and 4 bases at J, with 13 bases between the two ends. The CDR3 totals 15 residues. Germline V gives CDR1 SGHVS, CDR2 FNYEAQ. For the CDR3, the DNA is TGTGCCAGCAGCTTAGTTGACGGGCCAGGCACTGAAGCTTTCTTT. Translating gives CASSLVDGPGTEAFF.

The rearrangement joins TRBV15 to TRBJ1-1; possibly TRBD1 for D (6 bases). The V end was cut by 0 bases, the J end by 13 bases, with 15 bases between. The CDR3 length is 13 residues. Germline-derived CDR1 and CDR2 are LNHNV and YYDKDF (reference sequence). The CDR3 DNA reads as TGTGCCACCAGCAGAGATTACAGCGCAGGGGTTTTCTTT. As protein: CATSRDYSAGVFF.

The chain joins TRBV9 to TRBJ2-6; 7 nucleotides match TRBD1. This CDR3 spans 17 amino acids. J gave up 3 bases and V 1 base, and 7 bases lay outside the gene matches. Germline V gene data show CDR1 as SGDLS and CDR2 as YYNGEE. The CDR3 protein is CASSVPGQRIGANVLTF. The DNA for the CDR3 is TGTGCCAGCAGCGTACCGGGACAGAGGATTGGGGCCAACGTCCTGACTTTC.

This rearrangement joins TRBV5-1 to TRBJ2-5; no firm D call. The CDR3 is 15 residues long. Per germline, CDR1 SGHRS and CDR2 YFSETQ. Trimming removed 1 base at V and 2 bases at J, with 12 bases between. CDR3 DNA: TGCGCCAGCAGCTTGTACACGGATCATCAAGAGACCCAGTACTTC. Its protein product is CASSLYTDHQETQYF.

The chain has TRBV20-1 and TRBJ2-1; maybe TRBD2 (7 bases). The V gene lost 1 base and the J gene lost 5 bases, with 12 bases spanning the gap. This CDR3 contains 14 residues. Germline CDR1 is DFQATT and CDR2 is SNEGSKA (reference sequence). The CDR3 spells CSARGLAGDNEQFF. The DNA for the CDR3 is TGCAGTGCTAGAGGACTAGCAGGGGACAATGAGCAGTTCTTC.

The gene calls are TRBV13 and TRBJ1-1; unclear D gene. Between the trimmed V and J ends, which lost 1 base and 3 bases, there was a span of 12 bases. CDR1 and CDR2 (germline): PRHDT, FYEKMQ (reference sequence). CDR3 length equals 15 residues. The DNA of the CDR3 is TGTGCCAGCAGCTTAGTTGGCTCCAGTGACACTGAAGCTTTCTTT. It yields the protein CASSLVGSSDTEAFF.

The chain uses TRBV4-1 and TRBJ1-5, with 7 nucleotides matching TRBD1. In germline, CDR1 is MGHRA, CDR2 YSYEKL. The CDR3 runs 15 residues. Trimming took 5 bases from V and 5 from J; bases not matched to a gene: 9. The CDR3 DNA reads as TGCGCCAGCAGCGTCACAGGGGTGGGCGATCAGCCCCAGCATTTT. Translation: CASSVTGVGDQPQHF.

The gene calls are TRBV29-1 and TRBJ1-4; tentatively, D is TRBD1 (6 bases). CDR1 and CDR2 (germline): SQVTM, ANQGSEA. V was cut by 2 bases and J by 14 bases, with 15 bases left in between. CDR3 size: 12 residues. In DNA form, the CDR3 reads TGCAGCGTTGAACAGGGGCAGGGCGAGCTGTTTTTT. The encoded protein is CSVEQGQGELFF.